This T cell receptor beta chain was sequenced for a study of cytomegalovirus exposure and HLA in healthy donors. This clone was observed a few times. V shed 3 bases, J shed 13 bases, and the junction held 9 bases outside the gene matches. The CDR3 has 14 amino acids. Per the germline V gene, CDR1 is SEHNR and CDR2 is FQNEAQ (reference sequence). Primers: 60 Vbeta forward and 13 Jbeta reverse. Repertoires were generated with immunoSEQ multiplex PCR, while TCRdb's copy carries only in-frame clones and drops some. The sample consists of 100,000 to 150,000 clones, around 10% of them appearing once. The receptor was derived from a woman in her thirties or forties in good health and CMV-seropositive. Sequenced: PBMCs. The gene calls are TRBV7-9 and TRBJ2-1, with 10 nucleotides matching TRBD1. CDR3 in amino acids: CASSFLDRGLSQFF. The DNA for the CDR3 is TGTGCCAGCAGCTTCCTCGACAGGGGGCTCTCACAGTTCTTC. The entire variable domain, with the rest obtained from reference TRBV7-9 and TRBJ2-1, is as follows: DTGVSQNPRHKITKRGQNVTFRCDPISEHNRLYWYRQTLGQGPEFLTYFQNEAQLEKSRLLSDRFSAERPKGSFSTLEIQRTEQGDSAMYLCASSFLDRGLSQFFGPGTRLTVL.